Shown below are 27 T cell receptor beta chains from a single sample sequenced in a study of T cell responses to AZD1222 COVID-19 vaccine. The assay was immunoSEQ multiplex PCR, and TCRdb's table has in-frame clones only and misses some. The table has tens of thousands of clones, roughly nine tenths seen once. The material sequenced was peripheral blood, taken 28 days after the second AZD1222 dose. The receptors here all came from an adult who received the AZD1222 COVID-19 vaccine.

The chain uses TRBV19 and TRBJ2-2; TRBD2 matches at 8 bases. The CDR3 extends over 15 amino acids. Per the germline V gene, CDR1 is LNHDA and CDR2 is SQIVND (reference sequence). The V segment lost 8 bases and the J segment 7 bases; nucleotides outside the gene matches: 12. The DNA for the CDR3 is TGTGCCAGTTCGGACTCCTCCCGGGGGGGCGGGGAGCTGTTTTTT. Protein sequence: CASSDSSRGGGELFF.

Only a few counts were recorded for this clone. J is TRBJ2-2 and V is TRBV10-3; unclear D gene. There are 16 residues in the CDR3. With 7 bases removed from V and 1 base from J, the gap between germline ends came to 16 bases. Germline CDR1 reads ENHRY; CDR2 reads SYGVKD. The CDR3, as DNA: TGTGCCATCAAGTTAGGAGACAAGCAGAACACCGGGGAGCTGTTTTTT. The encoded protein is CAIKLGDKQNTGELFF.

The rearrangement links TRBV7-8 to TRBJ2-7, with D possibly called TRBD1 or TRBD2 (7 bases each). Germline V gene sequence: CDR1 SGHVS, CDR2 FQNEAQ. This CDR3 has 15 amino acids. Deletions cut 2 bases from V and 3 bases from J, with 14 bases between. Here the CDR3 reads CASSLREGQFYEQYF. The CDR3 bases are TGTGCCAGCAGCTTAAGGGAGGGACAGTTCTACGAGCAGTACTTC.

The rearrangement uses TRBV5-1 and TRBJ2-1; no reliable D call. Per the germline V gene, CDR1 is SGHRS and CDR2 is YFSETQ. The germline V and J ends were trimmed by 0 bases and 9 bases, with 13 bases remaining between them. This CDR3 has 14 amino acids. The CDR3 DNA sequence: TGCGCCAGCAGCTTGGTCGTGGAAGTGGGTGAGCAGTTCTTC. The encoded protein is CASSLVVEVGEQFF.

The chain carries TRBV4-3 and TRBJ1-5; D remains ambiguous. Trimming left V 2 bases short and J 11 bases short, with 13 bases between. Germline loops: CDR1 LGHNA, CDR2 YSLEER. The CDR3 extends over 13 amino acids. CDR3 bases: TGCGCCAGCAGCCAAAAACTCTCGGGTACCCAGCATTTT. Translated, it gives CASSQKLSGTQHF.

This clone was recorded once. V gene TRBV6-2 or TRBV6-3 combines with J gene TRBJ1-3; 8 bases match TRBD1. The CDR3 totals 17 residues. Per germline, CDR1 MNHEY and CDR2 SVGEGT. J was trimmed by 1 base and V by 6 bases; bases with no gene match: 11. In DNA form, the CDR3 reads TGTGCCAGCAGCCCCCGACCTACAGGGGGATCTGGAAACACCATATATTTT. Its translation: CASSPRPTGGSGNTIYF.

The V and J genes are TRBV2 and TRBJ1-1, with a weak D call TRBD1 (6 bases). Per germline, CDR1 SNHLY and CDR2 FYNNEI. The ends were cut back, 3 bases at V and 3 bases at J, with 11 bases in the middle. The CDR3 has 14 amino acids. The DNA for the CDR3 is TGTGCCAGCAGTGAGGAACAGGGAGACACTGAAGCTTTCTTT. Encoded protein: CASSEEQGDTEAFF.

The V gene is TRBV7-9, the J gene TRBJ2-2, with 7 positions matching TRBD2. CDR3 size: 14 residues. Germline CDR1 and CDR2: SEHNR and FQNEAQ (reference sequence). The V and J ends lost 5 bases and 4 bases, in that order; junction bases with no gene match: 4. The CDR3 coding sequence is TGTGCCAGCAGCGCTCTAGCGGCCACCGGGGAGCTGTTTTTT. Its translation: CASSALAATGELFF. Full variable domain (outside the CDR3, taken from reference TRBV7-9 and TRBJ2-2): DTGVSQNPRHKITKRGQNVTFRCDPISEHNRLYWYRQTLGQGPEFLTYFQNEAQLEKSRLLSDRFSAERPKGSFSTLEIQRTEQGDSAMYLCASSALAATGELFFGEGSRLTVL.

This chain links TRBV7-9 with TRBJ2-7; D is unclear. Germline V gene lookup returns CDR1 SEHNR and CDR2 FQNEAQ (reference sequence). V shed 4 bases and J shed 0 bases, with 13 bases lying between them. This CDR3 spans 15 amino acids. CDR3 in amino acids: CASSYSAGRSYEQYF. The CDR3 bases are TGTGCCAGCAGCTACTCAGCTGGGCGCTCCTACGAGCAGTACTTC. The whole variable domain, filled in from reference TRBV7-9 and TRBJ2-7, reads DTGVSQNPRHKITKRGQNVTFRCDPISEHNRLYWYRQTLGQGPEFLTYFQNEAQLEKSRLLSDRFSAERPKGSFSTLEIQRTEQGDSAMYLCASSYSAGRSYEQYFGPGTRLTVT.

V is TRBV7-2 and J is TRBJ2-5, with D possibly TRBD2 on 6 matching bases. Deletions cut 1 base from V and 2 bases from J, with 11 bases between. The CDR3 contains 15 residues. Per germline, CDR1 SGHTA and CDR2 FQGNSA. The chain's CDR3 is CASSLDAAGQETQYF. CDR3 sequence (DNA): TGTGCCAGCAGCTTAGACGCCGCGGGGCAAGAGACCCAGTACTTC.

The J gene is TRBJ1-5, the V gene TRBV27; 9 nucleotides match TRBD1. J was trimmed by 7 bases and V by 3 bases; bases with no gene match: 1. Germline assignment: CDR1 MNHEY and CDR2 SMNVEV (reference sequence). CDR3 length: 13 residues. The CDR3 here is CASSLTGGQPQHF. The CDR3, as DNA: TGTGCCAGCAGTTTGACAGGGGGGCAGCCCCAGCATTTT.

This CDR3 is CASSTDIPTGELFF. The CDR3, as DNA: TGTGCCAGCAGTACGGACATACCCACCGGGGAGCTGTTTTTT. The chain joins TRBV28 to TRBJ2-2, with D possibly TRBD1 on 5 matching bases. The CDR3 length is 14 residues. Trimming shortened V by 5 bases and J by 4 bases, and 11 bases separated the two germline ends. The germline V gene has CDR1 MDHEN and CDR2 SYDVKM.

V gene TRBV7-8 combines with J gene TRBJ2-2, with D perhaps TRBD1 (5 bases). The CDR3 is 15 residues long. Per the germline V gene, CDR1 is SGHVS and CDR2 is FQNEAQ. Trimming cost V 4 bases and J 2 bases, with 11 bases left between them. The CDR3 reads CASSSDSENTGELFF. CDR3 DNA: TGTGCCAGCAGCTCCGACAGCGAAAACACCGGGGAGCTGTTTTTT.

The chain links TRBV5-5 to TRBJ1-2, with 8 bases aligning to TRBD1. The CDR3 is 13 amino acids. V lost 4 bases to trimming and J lost 8 bases; unmatched junction nucleotides: 7. Germline lookup yields CDR1 SGHKS and CDR2 YYEKEE (reference sequence). The CDR3 DNA follows: TGTGCCAGCAGCCCGCAGGGGGCGGGCGGCTACACCTTC. It specifies CASSPQGAGGYTF.

CDR3 nucleotide sequence: TGCGCCAGCAGCAAACCGGGACAGGGGGTCCACGAGCAGTACTTC. It translates to CASSKPGQGVHEQYF. The rearrangement joins TRBV5-1 to TRBJ2-7, with 11 bases that match TRBD1. Per germline, CDR1 SGHRS and CDR2 YFSETQ. The CDR3 has 15 residues. The V and J ends lost 4 bases and 5 bases, in that order; junction bases with no gene match: 8.

The chain recombines TRBV28 with TRBJ1-2; the D is unclear. The CDR3 length is 14 residues. Germline V gene lookup returns CDR1 MDHEN and CDR2 SYDVKM. The V and J ends lost 1 base and 2 bases respectively, with 8 bases between them. CDR3 loop: CASSLYGENYGYTF. The CDR3 bases are TGTGCCAGCAGTTTATACGGGGAAAACTATGGCTACACCTTC.

The chain links TRBV7-7 to TRBJ1-2; D is perhaps TRBD1 (5 bases). Trimming took 0 bases from V and 4 from J, leaving 9 bases between them. Germline CDR1 and CDR2: SSHAT and FNYEAQ (reference sequence). This CDR3 is built from 14 residues. The CDR3 region has the DNA TGTGCCAGCAGCTTAGCGGGGGGAGGCTATGGCTACACCTTC. Its protein product is CASSLAGGGYGYTF. Variable domain in full (rest from reference TRBV7-7 and TRBJ1-2): GAGVSQSPRYKVTKRGQDVTLRCDPISSHATLYWYQQALGQGPEFLTYFNYEAQPDKSGLPSDRFSAERPEGSISTLTIQRTEQRDSAMYRCASSLAGGGYGYTFGSGTRLTVV.

The J gene is TRBJ2-3, the V gene TRBV4-1; TRBD2 matches at 7 bases. This CDR3 region has 15 residues. After removal of 0 bases from V and 5 bases from J, the junction contained 5 bases not matched to a gene. Germline loops: CDR1 MGHRA, CDR2 YSYEKL. CDR3 DNA sequence: TGCGCCAGCAGCCAAGACTCTAGCGGTGGAGATACGCAGTATTTT. It codes for CASSQDSSGGDTQYF.

The V and J genes are TRBV19 and TRBJ1-4; 9 bases are a match to TRBD1. The germline V gene encodes CDR1 LNHDA and CDR2 SQIVND (reference sequence). The CDR3 has 14 residues. Trimming at V came to 4 bases and at J to 8 bases, leaving 5 bases not matched to a gene. CDR3 protein: CASSTTGGAEKLFF. CDR3 coding DNA: TGTGCCAGTAGTACTACAGGGGGCGCGGAAAAACTGTTTTTT.

This clone was recorded once. The chain joins TRBV19 to TRBJ1-4; possible D gene TRBD1, 5 bases. Germline-derived CDR1 and CDR2 are LNHDA and SQIVND (reference sequence). The CDR3 has 15 residues. Trimming took 6 bases from V and 3 from J, leaving 14 bases between them. CDR3 sequence (DNA): TGTGCCAGTAGGCCGAGGGACGGATCTAATGAAAAACTGTTTTTT. As protein: CASRPRDGSNEKLFF.

The chain combines TRBV19 with TRBJ2-2, with D possibly TRBD2 on 6 matching bases. The CDR3 covers 15 residues. The V end lost 1 base, the J end lost 5 bases, and 11 bases lay between the germline ends. The germline gives CDR1 LNHDA, CDR2 SQIVND (reference sequence). The CDR3 loop is CASSIGGGGTGELFF. DNA of the CDR3: TGTGCCAGTAGTATAGGAGGAGGAGGGACCGGGGAGCTGTTTTTT.

The chain joins TRBV29-1 to TRBJ2-5, with D maybe TRBD1 (6 bases). Trimming took off 6 bases at V and 1 base at J, with 12 bases between the two ends. Germline CDR1 and CDR2: SQVTM and ANQGSEA. This CDR3 is 13 amino acids long. The CDR3 DNA reads TGCAGCGTCCAGGGGTCTGTCCAAGAGACCCAGTACTTC. Translation gives CSVQGSVQETQYF.

This clone was seen only once. The rearrangement uses TRBV29-1 and TRBJ2-6; TRBD1 is a possible D gene (6 bases). The CDR3 totals 16 residues. The germline V gene encodes CDR1 SQVTM and CDR2 ANQGSEA. The germline V and J ends were trimmed by 8 bases and 1 base, with 18 bases remaining between them. The CDR3 loop is CSHVAGELSGANVLTF. CDR3 DNA sequence: TGCAGCCATGTGGCAGGGGAGTTGTCTGGGGCCAACGTCCTGACTTTC.

The chain uses TRBV2 and TRBJ1-4, with a weak D call TRBD1 (5 bases). The CDR3 contains 13 residues. Germline CDR1 reads SNHLY; CDR2 reads FYNNEI. Trimming cost V 8 bases and J 3 bases, with 10 bases left between them. CDR3: CASGGAANEKLFF. CDR3 DNA: TGTGCCAGCGGGGGTGCGGCTAATGAAAAACTGTTTTTT.

The genes are TRBV19 and TRBJ2-3; a possible D gene is TRBD2 (5 bases). V lost 3 bases to trimming and J lost 0 bases, with 7 bases between them. Germline V lookup: CDR1 LNHDA, CDR2 SQIVND (reference sequence). This CDR3 spans 14 amino acids. CDR3 amino acids: CASSIGGSTDTQYF. The CDR3 coding sequence is TGTGCCAGTAGTATTGGCGGGAGCACAGATACGCAGTATTTT. Full variable domain (remainder filled in from reference TRBV19 and TRBJ2-3): DGGITQSPKYLFRKEGQNVTLSCEQNLNHDAMYWYRQDPGQGLRLIYYSQIVNDFQKGDIAEGYSVSREKKESFPLTVTSAQKNPTAFYLCASSIGGSTDTQYFGPGTRLTVL.

J is TRBJ1-5 and V is TRBV7-9, with D unresolved. Germline V gene lookup returns CDR1 SEHNR and CDR2 FQNEAQ (reference sequence). Trimming stripped 2 bases from V and 2 bases from J, with 4 bases between. There are 13 residues in the CDR3. The CDR3 loop reads CASSLTGNQPQHF. The CDR3 coding sequence is TGTGCCAGCAGCTTAACAGGCAATCAGCCCCAGCATTTT.

V is TRBV24-1 and J is TRBJ2-2; no clear D. Germline V gene lookup returns CDR1 KGHDR and CDR2 SFDVKD. The CDR3 has 15 amino acids. V was pared by 1 base and J by 0 bases, with 5 bases between. CDR3: CATSDFPANTGELFF. CDR3 coding DNA: TGTGCCACCAGTGATTTCCCCGCGAACACCGGGGAGCTGTTTTTT.